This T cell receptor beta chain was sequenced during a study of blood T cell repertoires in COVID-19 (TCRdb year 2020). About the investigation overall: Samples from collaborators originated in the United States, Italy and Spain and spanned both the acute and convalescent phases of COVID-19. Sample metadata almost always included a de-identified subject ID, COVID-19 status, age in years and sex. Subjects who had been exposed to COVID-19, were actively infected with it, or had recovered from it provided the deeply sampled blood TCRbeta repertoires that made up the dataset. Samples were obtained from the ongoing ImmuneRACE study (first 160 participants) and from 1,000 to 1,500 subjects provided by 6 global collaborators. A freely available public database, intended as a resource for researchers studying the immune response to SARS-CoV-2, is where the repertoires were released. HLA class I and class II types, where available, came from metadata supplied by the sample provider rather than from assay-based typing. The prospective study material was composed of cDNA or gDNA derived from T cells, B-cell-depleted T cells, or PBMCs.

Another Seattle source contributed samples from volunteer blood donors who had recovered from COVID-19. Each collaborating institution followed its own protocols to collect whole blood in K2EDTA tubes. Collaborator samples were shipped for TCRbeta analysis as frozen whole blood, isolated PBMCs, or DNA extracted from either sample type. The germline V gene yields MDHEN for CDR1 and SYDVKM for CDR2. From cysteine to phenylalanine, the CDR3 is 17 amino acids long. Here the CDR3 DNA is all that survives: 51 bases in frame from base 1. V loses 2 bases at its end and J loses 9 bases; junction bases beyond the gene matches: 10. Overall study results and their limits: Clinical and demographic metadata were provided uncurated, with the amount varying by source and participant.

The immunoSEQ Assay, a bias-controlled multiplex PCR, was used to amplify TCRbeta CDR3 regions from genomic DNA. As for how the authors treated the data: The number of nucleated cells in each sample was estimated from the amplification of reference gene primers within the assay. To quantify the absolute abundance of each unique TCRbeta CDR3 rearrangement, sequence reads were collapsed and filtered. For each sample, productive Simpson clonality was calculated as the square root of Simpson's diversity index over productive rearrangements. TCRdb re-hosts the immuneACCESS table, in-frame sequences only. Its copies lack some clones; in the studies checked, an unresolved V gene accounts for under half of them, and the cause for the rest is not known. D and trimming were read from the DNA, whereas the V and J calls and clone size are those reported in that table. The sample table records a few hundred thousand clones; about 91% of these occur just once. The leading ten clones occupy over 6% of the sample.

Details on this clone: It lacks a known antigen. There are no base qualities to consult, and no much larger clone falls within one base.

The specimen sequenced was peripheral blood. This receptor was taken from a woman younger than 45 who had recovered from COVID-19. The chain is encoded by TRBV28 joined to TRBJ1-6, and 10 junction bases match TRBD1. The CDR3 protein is CASSLRQGALEFSPLHF. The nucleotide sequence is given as TGTGCCAGCAGTTTACGACAGGGGGCGCTGGAATTTTCACCCCTCCACTTT.